The next 16 T cell receptor beta chains were all read from a single sample in a study of T cells after yellow fever vaccination. TCRdb fed the 5' RACE reads into MiXCR, producing one record per CDR3 protein. The sample has around 360,000 distinct CDR3 sequences; around a tenth are singletons. Source: PBMCs, taken on the day of the first yellow fever vaccination. Receptor source: a man aged 18-30 years who received the YFV17D yellow fever vaccine.

This clonotype was recorded a few times. The genes are TRBV7-9 and TRBJ2-7; D assignment may be TRBD1 or TRBD2 (5 bases each). V gave up 5 bases and J gave up 3 bases, with 11 bases separating them. There are 13 residues in the CDR3. The germline gives CDR1 SEHNR, CDR2 FQNEAQ (reference sequence). Written as DNA, the CDR3 is TGTGCCAGCAGCGAGGGACCTTACTACGAGCAGTACTTC. This codes for CASSEGPYYEQYF. Full variable domain (rest looked up from reference TRBV7-9 and TRBJ2-7): DTGVSQNPRHKITKRGQNVTFRCDPISEHNRLYWYRQTLGQGPEFLTYFQNEAQLEKSRLLSDRFSAERPKGSFSTLEIQRTEQGDSAMYLCASSEGPYYEQYFGPGTRLTVT.

This clonotype was seen a handful of times. This chain links TRBV7-2 with TRBJ2-7; no reliable D call. CDR1 is SGHTA and CDR2 is FQGNSA in the germline V gene. V gave up 4 bases and J gave up 6 bases, with 10 bases separating them. The length of the CDR3 is 12 residues. The CDR3 sequence: CASSSTAREQYF. The CDR3 DNA reads TGTGCCAGCAGCTCTACAGCACGCGAGCAGTACTTC.

The chain uses TRBV6-1 and TRBJ2-1; D unresolved. CDR3 length: 15 residues. Looked up from germline, CDR1 is MNHNS and CDR2 is SASEGT. Trimming stripped 5 bases from V and 2 bases from J, with 13 bases between. The CDR3 protein is CASSPHSGAYNEQFF. The DNA of the CDR3 is TGTGCCAGCAGTCCACATTCTGGGGCCTACAATGAGCAGTTCTTC.

The chain uses TRBV20-1 and TRBJ1-4, with D hard to call. CDR3 length equals 13 residues. The germline gives CDR1 DFQATT, CDR2 SNEGSKA (reference sequence). V lost 1 base and J lost 13, with 16 bases in between. CDR3 region: CSARAEALFGLFF. CDR3 DNA sequence: TGCAGTGCTAGAGCGGAGGCTCTCTTCGGACTGTTTTTT.

This clonotype was detected a few times. This sequence joins TRBV25-1 and TRBJ1-2, with D possibly TRBD1 on 5 matching bases. Germline-derived CDR1 and CDR2 are MGHDK and SYGVNS. The CDR3 has 13 amino acids. With 2 bases removed from V and 5 bases from J, the gap between germline ends came to 9 bases. CDR3 sequence reads: CASSERGLYGYTF. In nucleotides, the CDR3 is TGTGCCAGCAGTGAACGGGGACTGTATGGCTACACCTTC.

This chain links TRBV11-2 with TRBJ2-3; the match to TRBD2 covers 10 bases. V was pared by 3 bases and J by 1 base, with 4 bases of the junction left unmatched. CDR1 is SGHAT and CDR2 is FQNNGV in the germline V gene. This CDR3 is built from 16 residues. The CDR3 DNA is TGTGCCAGCAGCTTTCTAGCGGGGGCGCGCACAGATACGCAGTATTTT. Protein product: CASSFLAGARTDTQYF.

V gene TRBV5-1 combines with J gene TRBJ2-1; 9 bases line up with TRBD2. The CDR3 covers 16 residues. The V gene's germline CDR1 is SGHRS and CDR2 YFSETQ. V was pared by 0 bases and J by 2 bases, with 3 bases of the junction left unmatched. CDR3 loop: CASSLEVAGAYNEQFF. The CDR3 DNA sequence: TGCGCCAGCAGCTTGGAGGTAGCGGGGGCCTACAATGAGCAGTTCTTC.

This clonotype was observed many times. The rearrangement joins TRBV29-1 to TRBJ1-1; 8 bases match TRBD1. This CDR3 comprises 12 residues. J was trimmed by 4 bases and V by 4 bases; bases with no gene match: 2. Germline V lookup: CDR1 SQVTM, CDR2 ANQGSEA. The CDR3 coding sequence is TGCAGCGTTGCAGGGGGCGTCACTGAAGCTTTCTTT. Residues: CSVAGGVTEAFF.

The rearrangement uses TRBV19 and TRBJ2-3; 8 bases align to TRBD2. CDR1 is LNHDA and CDR2 is SQIVND in the germline V gene (reference sequence). The J segment lost 0 bases and the V segment lost 1 base, leaving 18 bases of the junction unmatched. CDR3 length: 21 amino acids. The CDR3 nucleotides are TGTGCCAGTAGTATAGGGGGCTGGACTAGCCGACCCCACGCTAGCACAGATACGCAGTATTTT. Its protein product is CASSIGGWTSRPHASTDTQYF.

This clonotype was observed a few times. The chain combines TRBV28 with TRBJ1-5, with D possibly TRBD1 on 5 matching bases. Per germline, CDR1 MDHEN and CDR2 SYDVKM. The CDR3 is made up of 17 amino acids. V was shortened by 2 bases and J by 3 bases, with 17 bases between the two germline ends. This chain's CDR3 is CASSLRQTAYFNQPQHF. The CDR3 DNA is TGTGCCAGCAGTTTAAGACAGACCGCCTATTTCAATCAGCCCCAGCATTTT.

This clonotype was seen a handful of times. This chain links TRBV7-2 with TRBJ1-6, with D possibly TRBD1 on 6 matching bases. V shed 5 bases and J shed 4 bases, with 18 bases lying between them. Germline V gives CDR1 SGHTA, CDR2 FQGNSA. The CDR3 length is 17 residues. The chain's CDR3 is CASSPGQPSHYNSPLHF. Written as DNA, the CDR3 is TGTGCCAGCAGCCCAGGACAGCCGAGCCATTATAATTCACCCCTCCACTTT.

The chain couples TRBV10-3 to TRBJ2-2; possible D gene TRBD1, 5 bases. The CDR3 has 15 residues. Looked up from germline, CDR1 is ENHRY and CDR2 is SYGVKD. Trimming removed 7 bases at V and 4 bases at J, with 16 bases between. CDR3 sequence (DNA): TGTGCCATCAAATACCAGGGTTCGGGCACCGGGGAGCTGTTTTTT. Protein sequence: CAIKYQGSGTGELFF.

The chain is built from TRBV4-2 and TRBJ2-3; the D is unclear. Looked up from germline, CDR1 is LGHNA and CDR2 is YNFKEQ. CDR3 length: 14 amino acids. Trimming removed 0 bases from V and 6 bases from J, with 10 bases in between. The CDR3 nucleotides read TGTGCCAGCAGCCAAGATCTCCAGATTGATACGCAGTATTTT. It encodes CASSQDLQIDTQYF.

This clonotype was seen only a few times. This rearrangement joins TRBV7-2 to TRBJ2-6; no definite D call. There are 16 residues in the CDR3. The germline V gene encodes CDR1 SGHTA and CDR2 FQGNSA. V was pared by 4 bases and J by 4 bases, with 14 bases between. The CDR3 here is CASSSQVTAGANVLTF. Written as DNA, the CDR3 is TGTGCCAGCAGCTCCCAGGTTACGGCCGGGGCCAACGTCCTGACTTTC.

There are a few counts of this clonotype. The CDR3 DNA reads TGTGCCAGCAGTCACACACTAATCAGCGGGCTTAGCACAGATACGCAGTATTTT. Translation gives CASSHTLISGLSTDTQYF. The genes are TRBV12-3 or TRBV12-4 and TRBJ2-3, with D tentatively TRBD2 (6 bases). The CDR3 extends over 18 amino acids. With 5 bases removed from V and 0 bases from J, the gap between germline ends came to 21 bases.

The chain recombines TRBV12-3 or TRBV12-4 with TRBJ2-7; TRBD2 matches 7 bases. Trimming took 8 bases from V and 3 from J; bases not matched to a gene: 13. The CDR3 is 15 residues long. The CDR3 region is CASSLGSGGFYEQYV. The CDR3 nucleotides read TGTGCCAGCTCCCTCGGATCGGGGGGATTCTACGAGCAGTACGTC.